This entry lists 29 T cell receptor beta chains sequenced from one sample in a study of T cell responses to AZD1222 COVID-19 vaccine. The repertoire was sequenced with immunoSEQ multiplex PCR; TCRdb's copy has only in-frame clones and lacks some. The sample shows about 140,000 clones, approximately 92% of them seen only once. Sequenced material: peripheral blood, taken on day 0 of AZD1222 vaccination. These receptors originate from an adult in good health.

This sequence joins TRBV10-3 and TRBJ1-4; no definite D call. The germline V gene has CDR1 ENHRY and CDR2 SYGVKD. V was clipped by 6 bases and J by 8 bases, with 16 bases between them. The CDR3 covers 14 residues. The CDR3 spells CAIRPGLLQEKLFF. CDR3 nucleotide sequence: TGTGCCATCAGGCCGGGCCTCTTGCAGGAAAAACTGTTTTTT.

The chain carries TRBV7-2 and TRBJ2-3; D not certain. There are 12 residues in the CDR3. The V end was cut by 5 bases, the J end by 3 bases, with 6 bases between. Germline lookup yields CDR1 SGHTA and CDR2 FQGNSA. The CDR3 is CASSAGTDTQYF. The DNA for the CDR3 is TGTGCCAGCAGCGCTGGGACAGATACGCAGTATTTT.

This clone was seen just once. The chain employs TRBV30 and TRBJ2-1; possible D gene TRBD1, 5 bases. Germline CDR1 reads GTSNPN; CDR2 reads SVGIG (reference sequence). CDR3 length: 13 amino acids. The ends were cut back, 2 bases at V and 7 bases at J, with 12 bases in the middle. The DNA of the CDR3 is TGTGCCTGGAGTAGCCAGGGTAGGAATGAGCAGTTCTTC. Translating it yields CAWSSQGRNEQFF.

The chain combines TRBV9 with TRBJ1-1; possible D gene TRBD1, 6 bases. Germline CDR1 and CDR2: SGDLS and YYNGEE. The CDR3 loop spans 15 amino acids. V was clipped by 6 bases and J by 0 bases, with 15 bases between them. In nucleotides, the CDR3 is TGTGCCAGCACTGTCGGGGGCAGACTGAACACTGAAGCTTTCTTT. Translated: CASTVGGRLNTEAFF.

The genes are TRBV5-6 and TRBJ1-2, with no clear D. V was shortened by 0 bases and J by 2 bases, with 14 bases between the two germline ends. The germline gives CDR1 SGHDT, CDR2 YYEEEE. The CDR3 is made up of 16 amino acids. CDR3 protein: CASSLGWVTVNYGYTF. CDR3 bases: TGTGCCAGCAGCTTGGGGTGGGTAACCGTAAACTATGGCTACACCTTC. The entire variable domain, with the rest obtained from reference TRBV5-6 and TRBJ1-2, is as follows: DAGVTQSPTHLIKTRGQQVTLRCSPKSGHDTVSWYQQALGQGPQFIFQYYEEEERQRGNFPDRFSGHQFPNYSSELNVNALLLGDSALYLCASSLGWVTVNYGYTFGSGTRLTVV.

The chain uses TRBV11-2 and TRBJ2-5; D perhaps matches TRBD1 (6 bases). The CDR3 contains 13 residues. V was cut by 2 bases and J by 4 bases, with 8 bases left in between. Germline assignment: CDR1 SGHAT and CDR2 FQNNGV. In DNA form, the CDR3 reads TGTGCCAGCAGCTTACAGGGGAGAGAGACCCAGTACTTC. The encoded protein is CASSLQGRETQYF.

The chain joins TRBV5-1 to TRBJ2-2; 11 bases agree with TRBD2. CDR3 size: 15 residues. Trimming took 5 bases from V and 4 from J; bases not matched to a gene: 4. Germline V lookup: CDR1 SGHRS, CDR2 YFSETQ. CDR3 region: CASSPLAGGTGELFF. As DNA, the CDR3 is TGCGCCAGCAGTCCTCTAGCGGGGGGCACCGGGGAGCTGTTTTTT.

The chain links TRBV30 to TRBJ2-1, with 9 bases that match TRBD1. In germline, CDR1 is GTSNPN, CDR2 SVGIG (reference sequence). The CDR3 loop spans 19 amino acids. The trim removed 2 bases at V and 0 bases at J, leaving 14 bases unmatched. The DNA for the CDR3 is TGTGCCTGGAGTTTTAGGGACAGGGCAGTTCCAGCCTCCTACAATGAGCAGTTCTTC. The encoded protein is CAWSFRDRAVPASYNEQFF.

This chain connects TRBV7-9 to TRBJ1-2; D ambiguous. V lost 7 bases to trimming and J lost 8 bases, with 26 bases between them. From germline, CDR1 is SEHNR and CDR2 FQNEAQ (reference sequence). There are 16 residues in the CDR3. CDR3 sequence: CASTPAAFLTERGYTF. CDR3 sequence (DNA): TGTGCCAGCACCCCGGCGGCTTTCCTGACGGAGAGAGGCTACACCTTC.

This chain joins TRBV6-1 and TRBJ2-3, with D possibly TRBD2 on 6 matching bases. Per germline, CDR1 MNHNS and CDR2 SASEGT. This CDR3 region has 15 residues. V was shortened by 0 bases and J by 5 bases, with 12 bases between the two germline ends. The CDR3 region is CASSEADGGRDTQYF. CDR3 in DNA: TGTGCCAGCAGTGAAGCTGACGGAGGGCGAGATACGCAGTATTTT.

This chain uses TRBV2 with TRBJ1-2, with TRBD1 identical over 12 bases. Germline-derived CDR1 and CDR2 are SNHLY and FYNNEI. The CDR3 extends over 15 amino acids. V was pared by 6 bases and J by 8 bases, with 10 bases of the junction left unmatched. This chain's CDR3 is CASRGTGGPFWGYTF. CDR3 sequence (DNA): TGTGCCAGCAGAGGGACAGGGGGCCCCTTTTGGGGCTACACCTTC.

The rearrangement uses TRBV6-4 and TRBJ2-1, with D tentatively TRBD1 or TRBD2 (5 bases each). CDR1 is MRHNA and CDR2 is SNTAGT in the germline V gene. Trimming stripped 4 bases from V and 6 bases from J, with 16 bases between. The CDR3 is 15 amino acids. The CDR3 protein is CASSVRAVGANEQFF. CDR3 DNA: TGTGCCAGCAGTGTCAGGGCGGTCGGGGCCAATGAGCAGTTCTTC.

CDR3 in DNA: TGTGCCATCAGATCATGGCCCCGAGGGAAGTCCTACGAGCAGTACTTC. This translates into CAIRSWPRGKSYEQYF. The chain carries TRBV10-3 and TRBJ2-7, with TRBD2 as a possible D gene (5 bases). V lost 6 bases and J lost 1, with 19 bases in between. The germline V gene encodes CDR1 ENHRY and CDR2 SYGVKD. This CDR3 is built from 16 residues.

The chain combines TRBV28 with TRBJ2-7; D is unresolved. Germline values: CDR1 MDHEN, CDR2 SYDVKM. V lost 5 bases and J 6 bases, leaving 17 bases between the germline ends. This CDR3 has 14 amino acids. CDR3 nucleotides: TGTGCCAGCAGTCCTCAGGTAGTGCGGCTCGAGCAGTACTTC. It codes for CASSPQVVRLEQYF.

The gene calls are TRBV9 and TRBJ2-2; a possible D gene is TRBD2 (6 bases). Trimming shortened V by 0 bases and J by 4 bases, and 22 bases separated the two germline ends. Germline V gene lookup returns CDR1 SGDLS and CDR2 YYNGEE. The CDR3 is 19 residues long. This chain's CDR3 is CASSVVPLARRRTTGELFF. CDR3 bases: TGTGCCAGCAGCGTAGTTCCCCTAGCGCGCCGTAGGACCACCGGGGAGCTGTTTTTT.

V usage is TRBV7-9 and J usage is TRBJ2-2, with 9 positions matching TRBD1. CDR3 length: 17 residues. Trimming at V came to 0 bases and at J to 1 base, leaving 3 bases not matched to a gene. Germline CDR1 SEHNR, CDR2 FQNEAQ (reference sequence). The CDR3: CASSLAPTGGNTGELFF. In DNA form, the CDR3 reads TGTGCCAGCAGCTTAGCCCCGACAGGGGGGAACACCGGGGAGCTGTTTTTT. Using reference TRBV7-9 and TRBJ2-2 for the parts outside the CDR3, the full variable domain is DTGVSQNPRHKITKRGQNVTFRCDPISEHNRLYWYRQTLGQGPEFLTYFQNEAQLEKSRLLSDRFSAERPKGSFSTLEIQRTEQGDSAMYLCASSLAPTGGNTGELFFGEGSRLTVL.

Here the CDR3 reads CASSPNGDLTDTQYF. The CDR3, as DNA: TGCGCCAGCAGTCCCAACGGGGACCTCACAGATACGCAGTATTTT. The genes are TRBV5-1 and TRBJ2-3; either TRBD1 or TRBD2 may supply D (5 bases each). Trimming cost V 5 bases and J 2 bases, with 15 bases left between them. Germline CDR1 and CDR2: SGHRS and YFSETQ. The CDR3 is made up of 15 amino acids.

The chain carries TRBV28 and TRBJ2-3, with D uncertain. CDR1 MDHEN and CDR2 SYDVKM come from the germline V gene. The V end was cut by 6 bases, the J end by 1 base, with 11 bases between. There are 14 residues in the CDR3. The CDR3 DNA is TGTGCCAGCAGAGACTGGGCCGGCACAGATACGCAGTATTTT. As protein: CASRDWAGTDTQYF.

The chain couples TRBV6-6 to TRBJ1-5; TRBD1 matches 7 bases. This CDR3 is built from 14 residues. Germline lookup yields CDR1 MNHNY and CDR2 SVGAGI (reference sequence). V gave up 5 bases and J gave up 3 bases; unmatched junction bases: 4. The CDR3 reads CASSGGQVNQPQHF. Written as DNA, the CDR3 is TGTGCCAGCAGTGGCGGACAGGTCAATCAGCCCCAGCATTTT.

This clone was seen once. This chain connects TRBV5-6 to TRBJ2-1, with 14 bases identical to TRBD2. The V gene end was trimmed by 4 bases and the J gene end by 0 bases; junction bases not matched to a gene: 3. The germline V gene has CDR1 SGHDT and CDR2 YYEEEE. The CDR3 runs 17 residues. In DNA, the CDR3 is TGTGCCAGCAGCCCCGGGACTAGCGGGAGCTCCTACAATGAGCAGTTCTTC. Amino acid sequence: CASSPGTSGSSYNEQFF.

The V and J genes are TRBV2 and TRBJ2-7; 7 positions agree with TRBD1. The CDR3 covers 14 residues. Losses at the gene ends were 6 bases for V and 3 bases for J; bases not matched to a gene: 8. The germline CDR1 and CDR2 sequences are SNHLY and FYNNEI. The CDR3 is CASSLTGFYYEQYF. CDR3 nucleotides: TGTGCCAGCAGCTTGACAGGGTTTTACTACGAGCAGTACTTC.

V is TRBV19 and J is TRBJ2-5, with D perhaps matching TRBD2 (6 bases). This CDR3 region has 13 residues. The germline V and J ends were trimmed by 5 bases and 7 bases, with 14 bases remaining between them. Per germline, CDR1 LNHDA and CDR2 SQIVND (reference sequence). CDR3 nucleotides: TGTGCCAGTAGTTTGGGAAATAGCGGGACCCAGTACTTC. Its protein is CASSLGNSGTQYF.

The chain links TRBV7-9 to TRBJ1-2; D gene ambiguous. V was pared by 3 bases and J by 12 bases, with 14 bases between. This CDR3 is built from 12 residues. Germline V gene lookup returns CDR1 SEHNR and CDR2 FQNEAQ (reference sequence). The CDR3 DNA follows: TGTGCCAGCAGCTTGGTAGAGGGTTCGGACACCTTC. This sequence encodes CASSLVEGSDTF. Variable domain in full (rest from reference TRBV7-9 and TRBJ1-2): DTGVSQNPRHKITKRGQNVTFRCDPISEHNRLYWYRQTLGQGPEFLTYFQNEAQLEKSRLLSDRFSAERPKGSFSTLEIQRTEQGDSAMYLCASSLVEGSDTFGSGTRLTVV.

The sample holds one count of this clone. The chain combines TRBV30 with TRBJ1-5; D is unresolved. V lost 0 bases and J lost 6, with 9 bases in between. Germline V lookup: CDR1 GTSNPN, CDR2 SVGIG (reference sequence). This CDR3 comprises 13 residues. The CDR3 nucleotides are TGTGCCTGGAGTGTAATGGGTGGTCAGCCCCAGCATTTT. Its protein is CAWSVMGGQPQHF. The full variable domain, in which reference TRBV30 and TRBJ1-5 provide the parts outside the CDR3, is SQTIHQWPATLVQPVGSPLSLECTVEGTSNPNLYWYRQAAGRGLQLLFYSVGIGQISSEVPQNLSASRPQDRQFILSSKKLLLSDSGFYLCAWSVMGGQPQHFGDGTRLSIL.

The chain links TRBV6-5 to TRBJ1-1; tentatively, D is TRBD1 (5 bases). The CDR3 loop spans 15 amino acids. Trimming pared 5 bases from V and 1 base from J, leaving 14 bases between. CDR1 is MNHEY, CDR2 SVGAGI, per germline. The CDR3 reads CASSKSGLPNTEAFF. The CDR3 nucleotides are TGTGCCAGCAGTAAATCGGGACTCCCGAACACTGAAGCTTTCTTT.

This rearrangement joins TRBV5-1 to TRBJ2-7; no reliable D call. V was shortened by 0 bases and J by 2 bases, with 9 bases between the two germline ends. The CDR3 is made up of 14 amino acids. The germline CDR1 and CDR2 sequences are SGHRS and YFSETQ. The CDR3 loop reads CASSLGGFTYEQYF. In DNA, the CDR3 is TGCGCCAGCAGCTTGGGGGGTTTTACCTACGAGCAGTACTTC. Filled out from reference TRBV5-1 and TRBJ2-7, the complete variable domain reads KAGVTQTPRYLIKTRGQQVTLSCSPISGHRSVSWYQQTPGQGLQFLFEYFSETQRNKGNFPGRFSGRQFSNSRSEMNVSTLELGDSALYLCASSLGGFTYEQYFGPGTRLTVT.

The chain couples TRBV9 to TRBJ1-3; unclear D gene. The ends were cut back, 2 bases at V and 2 bases at J, with 8 bases in the middle. The CDR3 spans 14 residues. Germline CDR1 is SGDLS and CDR2 is YYNGEE. For the CDR3, the DNA is TGTGCCAGCAGCGTCCTTTCGACTGGAAACACCATATATTTT. The encoded protein is CASSVLSTGNTIYF.

V is TRBV4-1 and J is TRBJ2-6, with D uncertain. CDR3 size: 16 residues. Germline V lookup: CDR1 MGHRA, CDR2 YSYEKL. With 4 bases removed from V and 0 bases from J, the gap between germline ends came to 10 bases. The CDR3 protein is CASSPRHNSGANVLTF. CDR3 nucleotides: TGCGCCAGCAGCCCTCGACATAACTCTGGGGCCAACGTCCTGACTTTC.

For the CDR3, the DNA is TGTGCCGCCAGCGGGACATCCCAAGAGACCCAGTACTTC. Translation: CAASGTSQETQYF. The chain employs TRBV6-5 and TRBJ2-5; TRBD2 is a possible D gene (7 bases). Germline V gene lookup returns CDR1 MNHEY and CDR2 SVGAGI. Trimming removed 11 bases at V and 1 base at J, with 14 bases between. This CDR3 is built from 13 residues.